The present entry profiles one T cell receptor (beta chain) with its context. These data originate in a study of blood T cell repertoires in COVID-19. The overall study: Acute and convalescent COVID-19 specimens originated in the United States, Italy and Spain. The analysed material was cDNA or gDNA that came from T cells, B-cell-depleted T cells, or PBMCs.

This CDR3 region has 13 residues. Per the germline V gene, CDR1 is MNHEY and CDR2 is SMNVEV (reference sequence). Trimming left V 5 bases short and J 5 bases short, with 12 bases between. In the study's own analysis: Amplified reference gene primers provided the basis for estimating nucleated cell counts. The method was immunoSEQ multiplex PCR; TCRdb's version includes in-frame clones alone and lacks a portion of them. The V and J calls and clone size are taken from that table; D and trimming were inferred from the DNA. The sample has some 220,000 clones, 84% seen once; the top ten hold about 9%. The sample was peripheral blood. The sequence was collected from a man aged 45-65 years with active or convalescent COVID-19. This chain connects TRBV27 to TRBJ1-2; D is unclear. The CDR3 loop is CASSGRFSYGYTF. CDR3 nucleotide sequence: TGTGCCAGCAGTGGGAGGTTCTCGTATGGCTACACCTTC.